The source of this T cell receptor beta chain is a study of regulatory T cells in long-lasting Graves disease (dated by TCRdb to the early 2020s). For context, the study as a whole: Persistent Graves' disease was defined as antithyroid drug treatment for over 5 years with persistently positive TSH receptor autoantibodies. The study took place in China and was registered as a clinical trial. In the clinical cohort, patients with persistent Graves' disease had used antithyroid drugs for an average of roughly ten years. This study used TCR sequencing and RNA sequencing of peripheral blood to compare persistent Graves' disease patients against newly diagnosed Graves' disease patients. A total of approximately 35 samples underwent TCR sequencing: some 13 from persistent and around 20 from newly diagnosed Graves' disease patients.

What the time point label conveys for this sample: persistent/refractory GD, antithyroid drugs over 5 years with positive TRAb. RNA was extracted from PBMCs in TRIzol for both TCR sequencing and RNA sequencing. Graves' disease was diagnosed according to American Thyroid Association guidelines. Patients for the study were recruited at an endocrinology department in Xi'an, China. From each patient, approximately 9 milliliters of peripheral blood was collected into an EDTA anticoagulant tube. PBMCs were isolated by Ficoll Paque Plus density gradient separation without further T cell sorting. An Agilent 2100 Bioanalyzer and agarose gel were used to check RNA quality, while a NanoDrop 2000 measured RNA concentration. The germline V gene encodes CDR1 DFQATT and CDR2 SNEGSKA (reference sequence). The CDR3 numbers 15 residues from cysteine through phenylalanine. The retained sequence is limited to the CDR3, 45 bases, with the frame set at the first base. V is reduced by 5 bases and J by 1 base, leaving a spacing of 17 bases between them.

The protocol used for the library was multiplex PCR. Sequencing relied on an Illumina HiSeq 4000. CDR3 regions were amplified by Arm-PCR with iRepertoire HTBI primers to construct TCR beta libraries. Before sequencing, the PCR products went through gel purification. Concerning the study's data processing: Across samples, 62 TRBV and 15 or so TRBJ segments were identified and used for gene usage analysis of CDR3 amino acid clonotypes. COPE and FqMerger were used to merge filtered high-quality paired reads into contigs. Contigs were aligned with BLAST to IMGT TRBV, TRBD and TRBJ reference genes, and CDR3 was defined per IMGT. Highly expanded clones were defined as clonotypes with a frequency above 0.1%. Shannon entropy was used to measure repertoire diversity, and the Gini coefficient was used to measure V-J evenness. A clonotype was considered public if more than one individual shared it. The public reads were quality trimmed at Q25 with fastp and then assembled into clones with MiXCR by TCRdb, keeping productive beta chains. A single entry per CDR3 protein holds the most common genes and DNA from its merged rows. These V and J calls derive from TCRdb rather than the authors' analysis. This sample lists about 660,000 distinct CDR3 sequences; 30% were detected once. The top ten constitute 35% to 55% of the sample.

This clonotype has only a few counts. Its antigen has not been determined. Qualities for individual bases were not recorded, and no much larger clone is one base off. Overall results and qualifications from the work: Persistent Graves' disease patients showed lower TCR Shannon entropy and fewer highly expanded clones than newly diagnosed patients, suggesting clonal expansion. Only peripheral blood was studied, because thyroid tissue, the primary lesion, was inaccessible. TRBV28, TRBJ1-2 and TRBJ2-5 were preferentially used in persistent disease, while TRBV20-1 and TRBJ2-1 were favored in newly diagnosed disease. Sequencing and analysis were restricted to the TCR beta chain. More public clonotypes were shared among persistent patients (roughly 3,000) than among newly diagnosed patients (approximately 1,000). The authors acknowledged the small sample size as a limitation that may reduce accuracy.

In this chain, TRBV20-1 is recombined with TRBJ2-5; the D element could tentatively be TRBD1 or TRBD2, as 6 bases agree for each. This receptor was identified in a female donor with Graves disease. The sequencing here drew on peripheral blood mononuclear cells (PBMCs), taken when the disease was refractory, from a patient treated with antithyroid drugs. The bases are TGCAGTGCTCTAAACAGGGAGGAGGGCCAAGAGACCCAGTACTTC. The resulting protein is CSALNREEGQETQYF.